The sequence of this TCR beta chain was determined in a study of metastatic and nonmetastatic thyroid tumors. Looking at the study overall: Peripheral blood and tumor or nodule samples from malignant and benign thyroid patients were compared.

Worth noting for this clone: Its specificity is not known. A read error may account for a junction end that differs from germline.

Patients underwent thyroid surgery, and none had received any treatment before it. CDR3 length: 16 residues. CDR1 SGHRS and CDR2 YFSETQ come from the germline V gene. Per the study methods: To classify distant metastasis in papillary thyroid cancer, a model was built from CDR3 differences across clinicopathological groups. TCRdb re-clonotyped the PCR reads via MiXCR. It is TCRdb's table, rather than the study itself, that gives the V and J calls and clone size. The repertoire holds over 30,000 clones, with 25% to 35% as singletons. Broader study findings: Compared with benign nodules, malignant thyroid tumors were reported to have significantly higher TCR beta diversity in both blood and tumor.

The chain is built from TRBV5-1 and TRBJ2-2; 8 bases line up with TRBD2. Sample: blood. The source is a female donor with papillary thyroid cancer or a benign thyroid nodule (not recorded which). Some clones in this sample may be carry-over from other donors' samples. The CDR3 nucleotides are TGCGCCACCAGCTTGTTGGCGGGAGGCAACACCGGGGAGCTGTTTTTT. Amino acids: CATSLLAGGNTGELFF.